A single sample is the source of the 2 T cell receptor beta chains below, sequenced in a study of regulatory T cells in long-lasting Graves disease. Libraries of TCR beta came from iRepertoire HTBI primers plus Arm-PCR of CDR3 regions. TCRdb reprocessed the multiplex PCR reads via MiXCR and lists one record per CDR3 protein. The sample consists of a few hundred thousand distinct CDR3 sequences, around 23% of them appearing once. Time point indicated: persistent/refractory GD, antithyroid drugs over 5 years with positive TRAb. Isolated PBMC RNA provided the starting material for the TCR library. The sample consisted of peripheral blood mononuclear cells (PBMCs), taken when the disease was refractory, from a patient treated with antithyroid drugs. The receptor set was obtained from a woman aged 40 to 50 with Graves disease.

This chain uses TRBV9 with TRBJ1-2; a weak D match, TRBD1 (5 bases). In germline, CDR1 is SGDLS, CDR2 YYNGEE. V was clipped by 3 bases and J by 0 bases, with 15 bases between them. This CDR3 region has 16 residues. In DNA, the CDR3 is TGTGCCAGCAGCGCCCCAGGACGGGGCTCTAACTATGGCTACACCTTC. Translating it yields CASSAPGRGSNYGYTF.

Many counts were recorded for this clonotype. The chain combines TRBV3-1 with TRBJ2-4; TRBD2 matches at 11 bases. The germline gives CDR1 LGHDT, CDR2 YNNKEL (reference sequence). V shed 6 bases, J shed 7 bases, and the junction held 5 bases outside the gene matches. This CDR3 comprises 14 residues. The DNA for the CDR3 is TGTGCCAGCAGTCTTACTAGCGGGAGTAACATTCAGTACTTC. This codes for CASSLTSGSNIQYF.